Reported below is one TCR beta chain. Its antigen remains unidentified. This sample is drawn from a study of neoadjuvant anti-PD-1 for oral cavity cancer. The CDR3 totals 10 residues. Trimming took off 6 bases at V and 6 bases at J, with 7 bases between the two ends. CDR1 is GTSNPN, CDR2 SVGIG, per germline (reference sequence). Study-wide results and limits: Each response group had just a few patients in TCR analyses.

Most PBMC samples had approximately 480 ng input DNA in six replicates. The method was immunoSEQ multiplex PCR; TCRdb's version includes in-frame clones alone and lacks a portion of them. The data contain tens of thousands of clones, 65% to 80% of them seen just once; the ten biggest clones take up just over 2.5%. This clonotype originated in a person between 35 and 79 years old with oral cavity squamous cell carcinoma. Sequencing used PBMCs, obtained before nivolumab (anti-PD-1) treatment. The chain couples TRBV30 to TRBJ2-3; D not resolved. The CDR3 reads CACGYDTQYF. For the CDR3, the DNA is TGTGCCTGCGGATATGATACGCAGTATTTT.